The rows below give T cell receptor beta chains drawn from one sample of a study of blood T cell repertoires in COVID-19. TCRdb's copy holds only in-frame clones and misses some; the assay was immunoSEQ multiplex PCR. The data show some 270,000 clones, about 82% seen once. Sequences were obtained from peripheral blood. Every receptor here comes from a woman at least 80 years old with COVID-19, enrolled during active disease. Both conserved end residues are part of each CDR3. Fields, in order: J gene, clone size, D gene, V gene, CDR3 protein, CDR3 DNA. A D gene is named only where the DNA matches it firmly. Size values are once, few and many counts, or a class for expanded clones, and some rows have none.

TRBJ2-1	.	.	TRBV27	CASSNGGGGYNEQFF	TGTGCCAGCAGTAACGGCGGGGGCGGGTACAATGAGCAGTTCTTC
TRBJ1-2	.	TRBD1	TRBV3-1/TRBV3-2	CASSHRQGANYGYTF	TGTGCCAGCAGCCACCGACAGGGGGCTAACTATGGCTACACCTTC
TRBJ2-1	.	TRBD1	TRBV11-2	CASSTQGYNEQFF	TGTGCCAGCAGCACACAGGGGTACAATGAGCAGTTCTTC
TRBJ1-1	.	.	TRBV5-8	CASSLGRASTEAFF	TGTGCCAGCAGCTTGGGCAGGGCTTCCACTGAAGCTTTCTTT
TRBJ1-2	once	TRBD1	TRBV5-4	CASSLAGQGSAGYTF	TGTGCCAGCAGCTTGGCGGGACAGGGGAGTGCTGGCTACACCTTC
TRBJ1-4	.	TRBD1	TRBV7-9	CASSRDSFATNEKLFF	TGTGCCAGCAGCCGGGACAGCTTTGCAACTAATGAAAAACTGTTTTTT
TRBJ1-1	.	.	TRBV9	CASSVGGLVTEAFF	TGTGCCAGCAGCGTAGGGGGGCTGGTCACTGAAGCTTTCTTT
TRBJ2-1	once	TRBD2	TRBV12-5	CASKPRLAGNEQFF	TGTGCTAGTAAGCCAAGGCTAGCGGGAAATGAGCAGTTCTTC
TRBJ2-4	.	TRBD2	TRBV2	CASGELAGGDFLAKNIQYF	TGTGCCAGCGGGGAACTAGCGGGGGGTGATTTTCTAGCCAAAAACATTCAGTACTTC
TRBJ2-2	.	TRBD1	TRBV19	CATRTGSLNTGELFF	TGTGCCACCCGGACAGGGTCGCTCAACACCGGGGAGCTGTTTTTT
TRBJ2-3	once	.	TRBV19	CASSPQGPDTQYF	TGTGCCAGTAGCCCTCAGGGCCCAGATACGCAGTATTTT
TRBJ1-3	.	.	TRBV5-1	CASSLGSGSGNTIYF	TGCGCCAGCAGCTTGGGTTCGGGCTCTGGAAACACCATATATTTT
TRBJ1-2	.	.	TRBV2	CASSEGRQRYGYTF	TGTGCCAGCAGTGAAGGAAGACAGCGCTATGGCTACACCTTC
TRBJ1-5	.	.	TRBV28	CASSSGTWFWYF	TGTGCCAGCAGTTCGGGGACATGGTTCTGGTATTTT
TRBJ1-3	.	.	TRBV6-5	CASKRISGNTIYF	TGTGCCAGCAAGAGAATATCTGGAAACACCATATATTTT
TRBJ1-1	.	.	TRBV5-1	CASSFSGVVDAEAFF	TGCGCCAGCAGTTTCTCAGGGGTTGTCGACGCTGAAGCTTTCTTT
TRBJ2-7	.	.	TRBV28	CASSLRGYEQYF	TGTGCCAGCAGTTTACGGGGTTACGAGCAGTACTTC
TRBJ1-1	once	TRBD1	TRBV19	CASSIAGQRNTEAFF	TGTGCCAGTAGTATTGCGGGACAGCGGAACACTGAAGCTTTCTTT
TRBJ2-3	.	.	TRBV7-9	CASSLAEGTDTQYF	TGTGCCAGCAGCTTAGCGGAGGGGACAGATACGCAGTATTTT
TRBJ2-3	.	.	TRBV18	CASSPRQGSKDTQYF	TGTGCCAGCTCACCACGGCAGGGGTCGAAAGATACGCAGTATTTT
TRBJ1-1	.	.	TRBV19	CASSIQVTNTEAFF	TGTGCCAGTAGTATCCAGGTCACGAACACTGAAGCTTTCTTT
TRBJ1-6	.	.	TRBV19	CASSLPLVSGSPLHF	TGTGCCAGTAGTCTTCCCCTTGTGAGTGGTTCACCCCTCCACTTT
TRBJ1-2	.	TRBD1	TRBV9	CASSGQVDRGGYTF	TGTGCCAGCAGCGGCCAAGTGGACAGGGGCGGCTACACCTTC
TRBJ1-2	.	.	TRBV29-1	CSVGLGGGGYTF	TGCAGCGTGGGGCTGGGAGGGGGAGGCTACACCTTC
TRBJ1-1	once	.	TRBV2	CASSEIEPFLAF	TGTGCCAGCAGTGAGATCGAGCCATTTCTCGCCTTT
TRBJ2-3	.	.	TRBV10-3	CATKISGGTDTQYF	TGTGCCACCAAGATTTCCGGTGGCACAGATACGCAGTATTTT
TRBJ2-4	.	.	TRBV28	CASSLERGQTKGIAKNIQYF	TGTGCCAGCAGTCTCGAGAGAGGACAGACCAAAGGAATAGCCAAAAACATTCAGTACTTC
TRBJ1-3	.	.	TRBV28	CASTIYPAGSGNTIYF	TGTGCCAGCACCATTTATCCGGCAGGATCTGGAAACACCATATATTTT
TRBJ2-2	.	TRBD2	TRBV7-2	CASSLGLAGGTGELFF	TGTGCCAGCAGCTTAGGGCTAGCGGGAGGCACCGGGGAGCTGTTTTTT
TRBJ2-3	.	.	TRBV3-1/TRBV3-2	CASSQGLNTDTQYF	TGTGCCAGCAGCCAGGGACTCAACACAGATACGCAGTATTTT
TRBJ1-2	.	.	TRBV28	CASSRTRAPGF	TGTGCCAGCAGCCGGACCAGGGCACCTGGCTTC
TRBJ1-2	.	TRBD1	TRBV20-1	CSANDRGRVGYTF	TGCAGTGCTAATGACAGGGGGCGCGTTGGCTACACCTTC
TRBJ1-2	.	.	TRBV29-1	CSGADTNYGYTF	TGCAGCGGGGCAGACACTAACTATGGCTACACCTTC
TRBJ2-4	.	TRBD1	TRBV10-3	CAISEFGQGLNIQYF	TGTGCCATCAGTGAGTTCGGACAGGGCCTAAACATTCAGTACTTC
TRBJ2-2	.	TRBD1	TRBV3-1/TRBV3-2	CASSSTGGPGELFF	TGTGCCAGCAGTAGTACAGGGGGCCCCGGGGAGCTGTTTTTT
TRBJ1-2	.	.	TRBV6-5	CASTTTGNYGYTF	TGTGCCAGCACTACAACAGGGAACTATGGCTACACCTTC
TRBJ1-2	.	.	TRBV18	CASSPQSIGYTF	TGTGCCAGCTCACCACAATCTATTGGCTACACCTTC
TRBJ2-5	.	.	TRBV4-2	CASSPEGYPQETQYF	TGTGCCAGCAGCCCCGAGGGCTACCCCCAAGAGACCCAGTACTTC
TRBJ1-2	.	.	TRBV19	CASTPGWYGYTF	TGTGCCAGTACCCCGGGTTGGTATGGCTACACCTTC
TRBJ2-7	.	TRBD1	TRBV28	CASSSLARTGFYEQYF	TGTGCCAGCAGTTCCCTGGCGCGGACAGGATTCTACGAGCAGTACTTC
TRBJ1-4	.	TRBD1	TRBV2	CASSERTGTEKLFF	TGTGCCAGCAGTGAACGGACAGGGACTGAAAAACTGTTTTTT
TRBJ1-3	.	TRBD1	TRBV10-2	CASSGQGPSGNTIYF	TGCGCCAGCAGTGGACAGGGCCCCTCTGGAAACACCATATATTTT
TRBJ1-6	.	TRBD1	TRBV27	CASTRQGYSPLHF	TGTGCCAGCACCAGACAGGGATATTCACCCCTCCACTTT
TRBJ1-3	.	.	TRBV5-1	CASSLAGVGNTIYF	TGCGCCAGCAGCTTGGCAGGGGTTGGAAACACCATATATTTT
TRBJ1-1	.	TRBD1	TRBV10-3	CAISESTGGNTEAFF	TGTGCCATCAGTGAGTCGACAGGGGGGAACACTGAAGCTTTCTTT
TRBJ2-4	.	TRBD1	TRBV7-2	CASSSQDRGSFGAKNIQYF	TGTGCCAGCAGCTCCCAGGACAGGGGGAGTTTTGGAGCCAAAAACATTCAGTACTTC
TRBJ2-3	.	TRBD2	TRBV7-2	CASSSDGLAGRSTQYF	TGTGCCAGCAGCTCCGATGGACTAGCTGGGCGGTCTACGCAGTATTTT
TRBJ2-1	.	TRBD2	TRBV7-2	CASSLVGTSGYNEQFF	TGTGCCAGCAGCTTAGTAGGGACTAGCGGATACAATGAGCAGTTCTTC
TRBJ2-5	once	TRBD2	TRBV3-1/TRBV3-2	CASSQSSGGLGETQYF	TGTGCCAGCAGCCAATCCTCGGGGGGGTTAGGAGAGACCCAGTACTTC
TRBJ2-7	.	.	TRBV18	CASSIQGGIGSGYSFSYEQYF	TGTGCCAGCTCTATCCAGGGCGGGATCGGCTCTGGTTATTCCTTCTCCTACGAGCAGTACTTC
TRBJ1-2	.	.	TRBV10-3	CAISESGDYPRGTF	TGTGCCATCAGTGAGTCGGGGGACTACCCCCGGGGCACCTTC
TRBJ1-6	.	.	TRBV5-4	CASSGGGGNNSPLHF	TGTGCCAGCAGTGGCGGTGGGGGGAATAATTCACCCCTCCACTTT